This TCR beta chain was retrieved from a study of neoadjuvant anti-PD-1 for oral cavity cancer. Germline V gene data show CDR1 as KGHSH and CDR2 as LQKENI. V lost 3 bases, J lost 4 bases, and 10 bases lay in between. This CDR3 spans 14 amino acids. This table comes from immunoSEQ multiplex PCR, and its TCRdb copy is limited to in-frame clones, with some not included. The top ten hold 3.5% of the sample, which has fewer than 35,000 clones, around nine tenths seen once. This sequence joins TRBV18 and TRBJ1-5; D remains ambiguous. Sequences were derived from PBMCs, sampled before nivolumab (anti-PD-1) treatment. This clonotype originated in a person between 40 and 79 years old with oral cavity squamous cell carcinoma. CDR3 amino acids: CASSPTGENQPQHF. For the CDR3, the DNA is TGTGCCAGCTCACCGACGGGAGAAAATCAGCCCCAGCATTTT.